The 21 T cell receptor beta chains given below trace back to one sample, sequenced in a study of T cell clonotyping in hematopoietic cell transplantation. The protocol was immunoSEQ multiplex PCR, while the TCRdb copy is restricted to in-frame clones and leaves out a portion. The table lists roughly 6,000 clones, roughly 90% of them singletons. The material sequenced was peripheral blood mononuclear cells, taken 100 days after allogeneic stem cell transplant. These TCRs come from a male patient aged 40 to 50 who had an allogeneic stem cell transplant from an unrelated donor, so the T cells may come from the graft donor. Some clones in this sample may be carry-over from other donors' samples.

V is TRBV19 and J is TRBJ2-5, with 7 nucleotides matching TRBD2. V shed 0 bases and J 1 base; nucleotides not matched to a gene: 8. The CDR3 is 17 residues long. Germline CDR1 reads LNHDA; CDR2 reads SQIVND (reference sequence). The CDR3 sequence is CASSIDLRAGIQETQYF. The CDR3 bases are TGTGCCAGTAGTATAGATCTCAGAGCGGGGATCCAAGAGACCCAGTACTTC.

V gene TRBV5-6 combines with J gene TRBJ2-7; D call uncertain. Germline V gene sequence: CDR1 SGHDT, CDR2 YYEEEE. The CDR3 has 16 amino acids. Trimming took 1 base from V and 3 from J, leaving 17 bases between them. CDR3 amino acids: CASSLLVDIPGYEQYF. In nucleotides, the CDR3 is TGTGCCAGCAGCTTGTTGGTAGACATCCCGGGCTACGAGCAGTACTTC. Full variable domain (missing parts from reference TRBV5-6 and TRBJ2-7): DAGVTQSPTHLIKTRGQQVTLRCSPKSGHDTVSWYQQALGQGPQFIFQYYEEEERQRGNFPDRFSGHQFPNYSSELNVNALLLGDSALYLCASSLLVDIPGYEQYFGPGTRLTVT.

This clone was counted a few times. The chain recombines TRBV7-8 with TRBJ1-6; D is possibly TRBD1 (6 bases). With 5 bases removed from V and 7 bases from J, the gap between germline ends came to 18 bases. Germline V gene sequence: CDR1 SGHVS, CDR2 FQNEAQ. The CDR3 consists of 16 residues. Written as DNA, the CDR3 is TGTGCCAGCAGCCGAGGCGCCGGACAGCTCAATTCACCCCTCCACTTT. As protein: CASSRGAGQLNSPLHF.

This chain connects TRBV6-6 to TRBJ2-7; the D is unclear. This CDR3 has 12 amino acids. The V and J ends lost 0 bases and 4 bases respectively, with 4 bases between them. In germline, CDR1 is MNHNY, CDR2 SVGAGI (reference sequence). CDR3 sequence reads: CASSYSAYEQYF. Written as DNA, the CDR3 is TGTGCCAGCAGTTACTCAGCGTACGAGCAGTACTTC.

CDR3 residues: CASATGLYAGELFF. CDR3 in DNA: TGTGCCAGCGCAACGGGACTATATGCCGGGGAGCTGTTTTTT. V usage is TRBV6-1 and J usage is TRBJ2-2; 7 bases align to TRBD2. The CDR3 runs to 14 residues. With V trimmed by 8 bases and J by 6 bases, 9 bases remained unmatched. In germline, CDR1 is MNHNS, CDR2 SASEGT.

As DNA, the CDR3 is TGTGCCAGCAGGGAATCCGGGACAGATTCCTACGAGCAGTACTTC. The encoded protein is CASRESGTDSYEQYF. The V and J genes are TRBV6-5 and TRBJ2-7; 7 bases fit TRBD1. This CDR3 is 15 amino acids long. After removal of 6 bases from V and 1 base from J, the junction contained 9 bases not matched to a gene. Germline V gene sequence: CDR1 MNHEY, CDR2 SVGAGI.

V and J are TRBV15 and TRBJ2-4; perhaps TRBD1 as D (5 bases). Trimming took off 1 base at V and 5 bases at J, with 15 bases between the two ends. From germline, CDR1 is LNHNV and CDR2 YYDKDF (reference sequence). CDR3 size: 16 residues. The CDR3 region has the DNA TGTGCCACCAGCAGAGGAAGGGGTCGGAGAGAAAACATTCAGTACTTC. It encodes CATSRGRGRRENIQYF.

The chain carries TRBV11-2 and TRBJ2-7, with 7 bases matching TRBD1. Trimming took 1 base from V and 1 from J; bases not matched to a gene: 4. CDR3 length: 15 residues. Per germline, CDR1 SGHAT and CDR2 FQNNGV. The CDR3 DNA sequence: TGTGCCAGCAGCTTAGGTGTGACAGGGTCCTACGAGCAGTACTTC. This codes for CASSLGVTGSYEQYF. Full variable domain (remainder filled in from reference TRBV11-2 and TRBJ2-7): EAGVAQSPRYKIIEKRQSVAFWCNPISGHATLYWYQQILGQGPKLLIQFQNNGVVDDSQLPKDRFSAERLKGVDSTLKIQPAKLEDSAVYLCASSLGVTGSYEQYFGPGTRLTVT.

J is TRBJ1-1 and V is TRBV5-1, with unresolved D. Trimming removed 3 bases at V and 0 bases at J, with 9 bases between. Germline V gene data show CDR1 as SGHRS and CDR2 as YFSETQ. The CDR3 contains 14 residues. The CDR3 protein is CASSSDGMNTEAFF. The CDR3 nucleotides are TGCGCCAGCAGCTCGGACGGTATGAACACTGAAGCTTTCTTT.

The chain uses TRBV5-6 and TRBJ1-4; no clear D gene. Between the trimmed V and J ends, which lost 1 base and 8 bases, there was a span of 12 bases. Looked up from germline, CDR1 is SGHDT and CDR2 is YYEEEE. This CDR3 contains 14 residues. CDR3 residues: CASSLRVGIEKLFF. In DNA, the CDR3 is TGTGCCAGCAGCTTGAGGGTGGGGATAGAAAAACTGTTTTTT.

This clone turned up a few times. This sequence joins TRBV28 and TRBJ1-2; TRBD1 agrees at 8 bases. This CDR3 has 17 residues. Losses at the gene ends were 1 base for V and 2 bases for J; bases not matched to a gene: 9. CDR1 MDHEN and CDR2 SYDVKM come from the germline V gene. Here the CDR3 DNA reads TGTGCCAGCAGTTTATTCGGCAGGGGGCCCCCGAACTATGGCTACACCTTC. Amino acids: CASSLFGRGPPNYGYTF.

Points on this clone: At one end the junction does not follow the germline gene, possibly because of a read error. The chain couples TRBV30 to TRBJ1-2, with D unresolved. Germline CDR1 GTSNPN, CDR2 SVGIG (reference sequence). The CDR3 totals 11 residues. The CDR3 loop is CAWSVAADMSF. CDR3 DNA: TGTGCCTGGAGTGTTGCGGCCGACATGTCCTTC.

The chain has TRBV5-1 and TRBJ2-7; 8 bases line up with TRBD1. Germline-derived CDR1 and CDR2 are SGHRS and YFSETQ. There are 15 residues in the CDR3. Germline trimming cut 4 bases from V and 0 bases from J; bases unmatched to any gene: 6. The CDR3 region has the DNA TGCGCCAGCAGCCCCGCGGACAGGGTCTCCTACGAGCAGTACTTC. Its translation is CASSPADRVSYEQYF.

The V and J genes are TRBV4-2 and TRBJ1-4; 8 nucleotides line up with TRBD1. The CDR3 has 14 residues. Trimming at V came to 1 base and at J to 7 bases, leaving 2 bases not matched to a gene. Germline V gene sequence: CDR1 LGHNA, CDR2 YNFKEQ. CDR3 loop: CASSQGDRPEKLFF. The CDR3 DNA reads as TGTGCCAGCAGCCAAGGGGACAGGCCTGAAAAACTGTTTTTT.

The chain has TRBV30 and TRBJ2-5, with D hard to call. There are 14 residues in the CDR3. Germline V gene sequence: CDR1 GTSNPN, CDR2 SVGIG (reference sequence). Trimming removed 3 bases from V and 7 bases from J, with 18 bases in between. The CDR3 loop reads CAWSPAAVRGTQYF. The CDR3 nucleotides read TGTGCCTGGAGCCCTGCGGCCGTTCGTGGGACCCAGTACTTC.

The CDR3: CASSIQKGQGKNTEAFF. In nucleotides, the CDR3 is TGTGCCAGTAGTATCCAGAAAGGACAGGGGAAGAACACTGAAGCTTTCTTT. The rearrangement uses TRBV19 and TRBJ1-1, with TRBD1 identical over 9 bases. Per germline, CDR1 LNHDA and CDR2 SQIVND (reference sequence). The CDR3 is made up of 17 amino acids. The V gene end was trimmed by 3 bases and the J gene end by 1 base; junction bases not matched to a gene: 9.

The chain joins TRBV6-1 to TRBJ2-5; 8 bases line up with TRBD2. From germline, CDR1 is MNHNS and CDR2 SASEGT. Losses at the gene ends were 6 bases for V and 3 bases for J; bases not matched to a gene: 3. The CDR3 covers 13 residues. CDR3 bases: TGTGCCAGCAGCGGACTAGCTGAAGAGACCCAGTACTTC. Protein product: CASSGLAEETQYF.

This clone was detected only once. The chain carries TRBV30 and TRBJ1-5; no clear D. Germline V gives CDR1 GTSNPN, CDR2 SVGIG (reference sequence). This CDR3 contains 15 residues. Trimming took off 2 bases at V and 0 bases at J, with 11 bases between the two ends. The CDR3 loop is CAWSPGLFSNQPQHF. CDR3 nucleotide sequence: TGTGCCTGGAGTCCTGGACTTTTTAGCAATCAGCCCCAGCATTTT.

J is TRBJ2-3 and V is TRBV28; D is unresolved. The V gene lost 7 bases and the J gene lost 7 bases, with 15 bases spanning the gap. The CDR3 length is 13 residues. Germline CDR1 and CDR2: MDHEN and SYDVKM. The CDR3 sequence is CASKTYVAHTQYF. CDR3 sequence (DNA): TGTGCCAGCAAAACATACGTAGCCCATACGCAGTATTTT.

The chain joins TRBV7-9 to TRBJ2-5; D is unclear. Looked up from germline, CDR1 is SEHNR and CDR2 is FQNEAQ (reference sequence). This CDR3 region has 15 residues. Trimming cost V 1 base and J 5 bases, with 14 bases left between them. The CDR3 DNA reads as TGTGCCAGCAGCTTAGGGGCCCAAAGGGTTGAGACCCAGTACTTC. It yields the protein CASSLGAQRVETQYF. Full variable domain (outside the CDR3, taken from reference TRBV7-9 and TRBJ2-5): DTGVSQNPRHKITKRGQNVTFRCDPISEHNRLYWYRQTLGQGPEFLTYFQNEAQLEKSRLLSDRFSAERPKGSFSTLEIQRTEQGDSAMYLCASSLGAQRVETQYFGPGTRLLVL.

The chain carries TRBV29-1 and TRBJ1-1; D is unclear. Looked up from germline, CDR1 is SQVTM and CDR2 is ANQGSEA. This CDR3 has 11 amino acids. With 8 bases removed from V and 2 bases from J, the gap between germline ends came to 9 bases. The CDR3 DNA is TGCAGCAGTGGGGAAAACACTGAAGCTTTCTTT. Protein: CSSGENTEAFF.